The rows below give T cell receptor beta chains drawn from one sample of a study of T cell responses to AZD1222 COVID-19 vaccine. Only in-frame clones appear in the TCRdb table, and some are missing; sequencing was by immunoSEQ multiplex PCR. Of roughly 200,000 clones listed, 85% to 95% were seen once; the top ten hold approximately 1.3%. Sequenced here: peripheral blood, sampled on day 0 of AZD1222 vaccination. The receptors were sampled from an adult in good health. CDR3s include the opening cysteine and the closing phenylalanine or tryptophan. A D gene is named only where the DNA matches it firmly. Size values are once, few and many counts, or a class for expanded clones, and some rows have none.

>10|TRBJ1-1|-|-|TRBV2
TGTGCCAGTGGGGGGGCAGAAGCTTTCTTT
CASGGAEAFF
>15|TRBJ1-5|-|TRBD1|TRBV27
TGTGCCAGCAGACCAGGACAGGTTAGCAATCAGCCCCAGCATTTT
CASRPGQVSNQPQHF
>16|TRBJ2-5|-|-|TRBV30
TGTGCCTGGAGCCGACCCACAGGCGGTCCGGGAGAGACCCAGTACTTC
CAWSRPTGGPGETQYF
>13|TRBJ1-2|-|-|TRBV2
TGTGCCAGCGACGGAGGGGACAATCCTTGGTACACCTTC
CASDGGDNPWYTF
>15|TRBJ2-3|-|-|TRBV7-3
TGTGCCAGCAGCTTAAATGGCAGATACACAGATACGCAGTATTTT
CASSLNGRYTDTQYF
>14|TRBJ2-1|-|TRBD1|TRBV7-3
TGTGCCAGCAGCCTCTCGGGACAGGGAAATGAGCAGTTCTTC
CASSLSGQGNEQFF
>13|TRBJ1-1|-|-|TRBV9
TGTGCCAGCAGCCAAAACACGAACACTGAAGCTTTCTTT
CASSQNTNTEAFF
>13|TRBJ2-7|-|-|TRBV2
TGTGCCAGCAGTGAAATGGGAGCCTACGAGCAGTACTTC
CASSEMGAYEQYF
>15|TRBJ1-1|-|-|TRBV5-1
TGCGCCAGCAGCACCGGGCCGGGGATGAACACTGAAGCTTTCTTT
CASSTGPGMNTEAFF
>16|TRBJ2-1|-|-|TRBV2
TGTGCCAGCACCCTTAACCCCGGGGCTAGCTTGGGTGAGCAGTTCTTC
CASTLNPGASLGEQFF
>14|TRBJ1-1|-|-|TRBV5-1
TGCGCCAGCAGCTTGGACAGGGTGAACACTGAAGCTTTCTTT
CASSLDRVNTEAFF
>16|TRBJ2-7|once|TRBD1|TRBV7-6
TGTGCCAGCAGCTTAGTACCGGGACAGGGTATAGGGGAGCAGTACTTC
CASSLVPGQGIGEQYF
>15|TRBJ1-1|-|-|TRBV7-9
TGTGCCAGCAGGTTAGGCGCGGGGGAGAACACTGAAGCTTTCTTT
CASRLGAGENTEAFF
>14|TRBJ1-6|-|-|TRBV5-5
TGTGCCAGCGATTCCGCGGGGCCTAATTCACCCCTCCACTTT
CASDSAGPNSPLHF
>11|TRBJ2-7|-|-|TRBV15
TGTGCCACCAGCAGCTTATACGAGCAGTACTTC
CATSSLYEQYF
>13|TRBJ2-7|-|TRBD1|TRBV5-8
TGTGCCAGCAGCTCGACAGGGTTGAGGGAGCAGTACTTC
CASSSTGLREQYF
>12|TRBJ2-3|-|-|TRBV10-3
TGTGCCATCAGTGAGGGGACAGATACGCAGTATTTT
CAISEGTDTQYF
>14|TRBJ1-6|-|-|TRBV5-1
TGCGCCAGCAGCTTAGGGGCTGGTAATTCACCCCTCCACTTT
CASSLGAGNSPLHF
>15|TRBJ1-2|once|-|TRBV6-2/TRBV6-3
TGTGCCAGCAGTTACTATACAGGCACCACGTATGGCTACACCTTC
CASSYYTGTTYGYTF
>14|TRBJ1-5|-|-|TRBV6-5
TGTGCCAGCAGTTACGGACAGTACAATCAGCCCCAGCATTTT
CASSYGQYNQPQHF
>12|TRBJ1-4|-|-|TRBV19
TGTGCCAGTACCCATCGGGAGGCAAAACTGTTTTTT
CASTHREAKLFF
>13|TRBJ1-4|-|-|TRBV6-5
TGTGCCAGCGGACAGCCAGAGAATGAAAAACTGTTTTTT
CASGQPENEKLFF
>12|TRBJ1-1|once|TRBD1|TRBV30
TGTGCCTGGAGCTATTGGCAGGGGGCGGCTTTCTTT
CAWSYWQGAAFF
>13|TRBJ2-7|-|TRBD1|TRBV2
TGTGCCGACGCTGGGACAGGGGCAACCGAGCAGTACTTC
CADAGTGATEQYF
>13|TRBJ2-1|-|TRBD2|TRBV10-3
TGTGCCACTAGAAGCGGGGGGGGAAATGAGCAGTTCTTC
CATRSGGGNEQFF
>10|TRBJ1-1|-|-|TRBV2
TGTGCCAGCAGGACAGCTGAAGCTTTCTTT
CASRTAEAFF
>14|TRBJ2-3|-|TRBD1|TRBV7-2
TGTGCCAGCAGCTTCGGGACAGCCACAGATACGCAGTATTTT
CASSFGTATDTQYF
>12|TRBJ1-1|-|-|TRBV29-1
TGCAGCGTTGCGGGGGGAGGAACTGAAGCTTTCTTT
CSVAGGGTEAFF
>15|TRBJ1-2|-|TRBD1|TRBV5-5
TGTGCCAGCAGCTTGGGCCCCGGGACAGGGGGGGGCTACACCTTC
CASSLGPGTGGGYTF
>15|TRBJ2-7|-|-|TRBV7-9
TGTGCCAGCAGCTCTCCAGGCTTCTCCTCCTACGAGCAGTACTTC
CASSSPGFSSYEQYF
>13|TRBJ1-1|-|-|TRBV2
TGTGCCACCAGGAAAAGGATATCCACTGAAGCTTTCTTT
CATRKRISTEAFF
>14|TRBJ1-1|-|-|TRBV5-4
TGTGCCAGCAGCTTTGCCCGGAGGGACACTGAAGCTTTCTTT
CASSFARRDTEAFF
>12|TRBJ2-7|-|-|TRBV28
TGTGCCAGCAGTTTGGGCGGTTACGAGCAGTACTTC
CASSLGGYEQYF
>15|TRBJ1-2|-|-|TRBV3-1/TRBV3-2
TGTGCCAGCAGCTCCACTCCCGGGTCTAACTATGGCTACACCTTC
CASSSTPGSNYGYTF
>14|TRBJ1-1|once|TRBD1|TRBV29-1
TGCAGCGTTGCGGGGGACAGGGTAAACACTGAAGCTTTCTTT
CSVAGDRVNTEAFF
>16|TRBJ2-2|once|TRBD2|TRBV10-3
TGTGCCATCAGTGAGTCGGGAGGGGTAAGCACCGGGGAGCTGTTTTTT
CAISESGGVSTGELFF
>13|TRBJ2-1|-|-|TRBV5-6
TGTGCCAGCAGCTTGGCCACGGGGAATGAGCAGTTCTTC
CASSLATGNEQFF
>12|TRBJ2-1|-|-|TRBV4-1
TGCGCCAGCAGCCCCGAAGACAATGAGCAGTTCTTC
CASSPEDNEQFF
>16|TRBJ1-4|-|TRBD1|TRBV13
TGTGCCAGCAGCTTAGGGGCGGGCCAGGGGGATGAAAAACTGTTTTTT
CASSLGAGQGDEKLFF
>13|TRBJ2-7|-|-|TRBV7-9
TGTGCCAGCAGCTCGGGACGGTACTACGAGCAGTACTTC
CASSSGRYYEQYF
>14|TRBJ1-2|-|-|TRBV27
TGTGCCAGCAGATCATTACAGGGCAACTATGGCTACACCTTC
CASRSLQGNYGYTF
>15|TRBJ1-6|-|-|TRBV30
TGTGCCTGGAGTGGACGCCCAGCAGGGGTCTCACCCCTCCACTTT
CAWSGRPAGVSPLHF
>14|TRBJ2-3|-|-|TRBV27
TGTGCCAGCAGTTACCTCCACCCCACAGATACGCAGTATTTT
CASSYLHPTDTQYF
>11|TRBJ2-1|-|-|TRBV6-2/TRBV6-3
TGTGCCAGCAGCCAGGGGGGTGAGCAGTTCTTC
CASSQGGEQFF
>13|TRBJ1-5|-|-|TRBV30
TGTGCCTGGACGCAGGGAGGTGGTCAGCCCCAGCATTTT
CAWTQGGGQPQHF
>14|TRBJ2-3|-|-|TRBV5-1
TGCGCCAGCAGGTTAGGGGGGGAAACAGATACGCAGTATTTT
CASRLGGETDTQYF
>15|TRBJ2-3|once|TRBD2|TRBV19
TGTGCCAGTAGTATACTAGCGGGGGCCACAGATACGCAGTATTTT
CASSILAGATDTQYF
>16|TRBJ1-1|-|TRBD1|TRBV5-4
TGTGCCAGCAGCGCTGACAGGGGCTTCGATCTCACTGAAGCTTTCTTT
CASSADRGFDLTEAFF
>14|TRBJ1-1|-|-|TRBV6-1
TGTGCCAGCAGTGAAAAGCAGGGGTACACTGAAGCTTTCTTT
CASSEKQGYTEAFF
>16|TRBJ1-1|once|TRBD1|TRBV7-9
TGTGCCAGCAGCTTAGAGGTCGGCAGGGGGAATACTGAAGCTTTCTTT
CASSLEVGRGNTEAFF
>15|TRBJ2-7|-|TRBD2|TRBV5-1
TGCGCCAGCAGCGTTCCGGCGGGGGTCACCTACGAGCAGTACTTC
CASSVPAGVTYEQYF
>18|TRBJ2-2|-|-|TRBV30
TGTGCCGGAAGGTGGGGGTCAGGGTTGCCGTCGCGCACCGGGGAGCTGTTTTTT
CAGRWGSGLPSRTGELFF
>13|TRBJ2-5|-|TRBD2|TRBV2
TGTGCCAGCAGTAGGGCTAGCGGGGAGACCCAGTACTTC
CASSRASGETQYF
>13|TRBJ2-5|once|-|TRBV12-3/TRBV12-4
TGTGCCAGCTCCTGGGGGACACAAGAGACCCAGTACTTC
CASSWGTQETQYF